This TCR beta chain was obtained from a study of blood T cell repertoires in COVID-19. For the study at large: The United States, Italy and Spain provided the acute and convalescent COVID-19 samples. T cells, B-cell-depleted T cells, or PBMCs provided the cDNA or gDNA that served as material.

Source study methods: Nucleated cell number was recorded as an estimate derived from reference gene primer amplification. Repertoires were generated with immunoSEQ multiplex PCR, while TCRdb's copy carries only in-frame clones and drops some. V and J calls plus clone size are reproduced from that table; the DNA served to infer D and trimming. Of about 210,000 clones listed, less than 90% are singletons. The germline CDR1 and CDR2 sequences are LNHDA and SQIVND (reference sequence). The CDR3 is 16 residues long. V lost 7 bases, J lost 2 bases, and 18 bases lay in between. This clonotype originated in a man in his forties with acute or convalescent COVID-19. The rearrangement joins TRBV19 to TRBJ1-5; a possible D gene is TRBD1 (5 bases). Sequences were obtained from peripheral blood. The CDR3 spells CASTPGLAGRNQPQHF. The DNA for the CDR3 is TGTGCCAGTACCCCGGGACTGGCTGGGCGCAATCAGCCCCAGCATTTT.